The clone carrying this T cell receptor (beta chain) was observed a few times. This sample is part of a study of regulatory T cells in long-lasting Graves disease. CDR3 regions were amplified by Arm-PCR using iRepertoire HTBI primers to build TCR beta libraries. TCRdb fed the multiplex PCR reads into MiXCR, producing one record per CDR3 protein. The sample lists under 800,000 distinct CDR3 sequences; 16% were seen once. This CDR3 comprises 13 residues. The V end lost 4 bases, the J end lost 0 bases, and 7 bases lay between the germline ends. CDR1 is SGHTS and CDR2 is YDEGEE in the germline V gene. Time point: newly diagnosed GD, antithyroid drugs for less than 3 months. From RNA extracted from PBMCs, the TCR library was made. Clinicians diagnosed Graves' disease using American Thyroid Association guidelines. The data were also submitted as part of a second study, on T cells in Graves' hyperthyroidism and ophthalmopathy. As reported in that work: TCR CDR3 regions were first amplified by RT-PCR with HTBI primers.

This TCR was sampled from a woman aged 25 to 45 with Graves disease. V gene TRBV5-8 combines with J gene TRBJ2-5; D remains ambiguous. Sample: peripheral blood mononuclear cells (PBMCs), taken at new diagnosis, from a patient treated with antithyroid drugs. CDR3 in amino acids: CASSPWNQETQYF. The CDR3 nucleotides are TGTGCCAGCAGCCCCTGGAACCAAGAGACCCAGTACTTC. Together with reference TRBV5-8 and TRBJ2-5, the CDR3 gives the full variable domain: EAGVTQSPTHLIKTRGQQATLRCSPISGHTSVYWYQQALGLGLQFLLWYDEGEERNRGNFPPRFSGRQFPNYSSELNVNALELEDSALYLCASSPWNQETQYFGPGTRLLVL.